Below are 5 T cell receptor beta chains sequenced from a single sample in a study of CD8 T cells in ankylosing spondylitis (dated by TCRdb to about 2017). The library was generated by 5' RACE. TCRdb names Illumina HiSeq 2500 as the instrument used. In-frame beta chains were kept once TCRdb had trimmed the public reads at Q25 with fastp and called clones with MiXCR. Rows matching on CDR3 protein sequence are summarized as one entry with the most common DNA and genes. Here the sample has approximately 350,000 distinct CDR3 sequences; about 20% occur a single time. The ten largest clones capture 10% to 15% of the sample. The sequenced material came from blood, either unsorted or a sorted T cell fraction (not recorded which). These TCRs come from a male donor with ankylosing spondylitis or in good health (not recorded which).

This clonotype has more than one count but fewer than ten. The chain employs TRBV28 and TRBJ2-3, with a tentative D call TRBD2 (6 bases). Germline assignment: CDR1 MDHEN and CDR2 SYDVKM. V lost 2 bases and J lost 2, with 14 bases in between. The CDR3 loop spans 16 amino acids. CDR3 nucleotides: TGTGCCAGCAGTTTACCTTCGCGGGGCCTCACAGATACGCAGTATTTT. Translating it yields CASSLPSRGLTDTQYF.

CDR3 nucleotides: TGCGCCAGCAGTGAGCCCCCTAACTATGGCTACACCTTC. Protein sequence: CASSEPPNYGYTF. The V and J genes are TRBV5-1 and TRBJ1-2; D unclear. Germline lookup yields CDR1 SGHRS and CDR2 YFSETQ. V gave up 5 bases and J gave up 0 bases, with 8 bases separating them. The CDR3 is 13 residues long.

This clonotype appeared a few times. The rearrangement links TRBV12-3 or TRBV12-4 to TRBJ2-1; 7 bases map to TRBD2. The V and J ends lost 5 bases and 8 bases, in that order; junction bases with no gene match: 9. CDR3 size: 14 residues. CDR3 bases: TGTGCCAGCAGTGGGACTATGAGTGTTGATGAGCAGTTCTTC. Protein: CASSGTMSVDEQFF.

This chain links TRBV5-1 with TRBJ2-2; 9 positions agree with TRBD2. The germline gives CDR1 SGHRS, CDR2 YFSETQ. This CDR3 is 18 amino acids long. Germline trimming cut 1 base from V and 3 bases from J; bases unmatched to any gene: 10. The CDR3 here is CASSLLASGAPYTGELFF. The DNA of the CDR3 is TGCGCCAGCAGCTTGCTTGCTAGCGGGGCTCCGTACACCGGGGAGCTGTTTTTT.

The chain joins TRBV20-1 to TRBJ1-5; D ambiguous. The germline V gene has CDR1 DFQATT and CDR2 SNEGSKA (reference sequence). V shed 1 base and J shed 6 bases, with 10 bases lying between them. The CDR3 runs 13 residues. CDR3 in DNA: TGCAGTGCTAGAGGCACGGAGAGTCAGCCCCAGCATTTT. Translating it yields CSARGTESQPQHF.